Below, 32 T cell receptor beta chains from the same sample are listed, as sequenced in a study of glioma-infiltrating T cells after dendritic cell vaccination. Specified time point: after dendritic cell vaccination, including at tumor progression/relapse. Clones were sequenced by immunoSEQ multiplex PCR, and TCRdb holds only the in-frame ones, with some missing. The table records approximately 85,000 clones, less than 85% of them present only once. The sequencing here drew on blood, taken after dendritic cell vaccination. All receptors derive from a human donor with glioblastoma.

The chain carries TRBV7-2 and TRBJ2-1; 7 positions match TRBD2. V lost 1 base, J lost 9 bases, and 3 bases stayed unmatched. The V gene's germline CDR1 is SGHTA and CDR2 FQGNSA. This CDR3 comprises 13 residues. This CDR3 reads CASSLVPSGEQFF. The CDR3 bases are TGTGCCAGCAGCTTAGTACCTAGCGGTGAGCAGTTCTTC.

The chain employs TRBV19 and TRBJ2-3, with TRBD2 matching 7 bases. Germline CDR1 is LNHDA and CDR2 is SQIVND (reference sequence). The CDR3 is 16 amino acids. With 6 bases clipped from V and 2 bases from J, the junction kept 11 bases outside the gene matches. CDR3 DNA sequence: TGTGCCAGTAGCCACCCGCTAGCGGATTACACAGATACGCAGTATTTT. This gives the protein CASSHPLADYTDTQYF.

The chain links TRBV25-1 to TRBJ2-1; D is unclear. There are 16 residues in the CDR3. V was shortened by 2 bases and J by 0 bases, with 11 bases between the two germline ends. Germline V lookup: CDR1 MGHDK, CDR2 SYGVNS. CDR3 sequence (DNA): TGTGCCAGCAGTGAACGCGGCATAGGCTCCTACAATGAGCAGTTCTTC. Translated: CASSERGIGSYNEQFF.

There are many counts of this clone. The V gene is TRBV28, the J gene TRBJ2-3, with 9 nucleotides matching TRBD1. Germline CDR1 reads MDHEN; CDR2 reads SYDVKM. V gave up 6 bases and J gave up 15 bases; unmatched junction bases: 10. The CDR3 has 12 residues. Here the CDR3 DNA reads TGTGCCAGCAGATTTCCGGGGACAGGGTTATATTTT. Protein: CASRFPGTGLYF. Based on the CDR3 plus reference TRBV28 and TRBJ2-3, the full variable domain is DVKVTQSSRYLVKRTGEKVFLECVQDMDHENMFWYRQDPGLGLRLIYFSYDVKMKEKGDIPEGYSVSREKKERFSLILESASTNQTSMYLCASRFPGTGLYFGPGTRLTVL.

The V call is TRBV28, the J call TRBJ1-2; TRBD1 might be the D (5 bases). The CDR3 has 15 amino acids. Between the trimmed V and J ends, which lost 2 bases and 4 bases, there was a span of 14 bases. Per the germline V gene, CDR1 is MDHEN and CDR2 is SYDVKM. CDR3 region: CASSLNPGGSYGYTF. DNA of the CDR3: TGTGCCAGCAGTTTAAACCCCGGGGGGTCCTATGGCTACACCTTC.

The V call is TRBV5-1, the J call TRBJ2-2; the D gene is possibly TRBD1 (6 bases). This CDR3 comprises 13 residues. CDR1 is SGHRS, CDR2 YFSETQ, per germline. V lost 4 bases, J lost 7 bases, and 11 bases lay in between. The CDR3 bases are TGCGCCAGCAGCCCTGGGACAAGCGGGGAGCTGTTTTTT. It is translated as CASSPGTSGELFF.

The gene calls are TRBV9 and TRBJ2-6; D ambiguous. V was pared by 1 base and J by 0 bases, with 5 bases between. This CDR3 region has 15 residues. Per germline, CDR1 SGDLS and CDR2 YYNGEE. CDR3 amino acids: CASSVLISGANVLTF. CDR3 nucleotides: TGTGCCAGCAGCGTATTAATCTCTGGGGCCAACGTCCTGACTTTC.

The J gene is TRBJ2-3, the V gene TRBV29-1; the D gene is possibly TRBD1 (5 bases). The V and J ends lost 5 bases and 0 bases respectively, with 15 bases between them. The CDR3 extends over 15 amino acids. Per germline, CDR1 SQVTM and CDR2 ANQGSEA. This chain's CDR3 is CSVMTDPISTDTQYF. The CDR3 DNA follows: TGCAGCGTTATGACAGACCCTATTAGCACAGATACGCAGTATTTT.

The CDR3 spells CASSLLSRWTGGSSSSGNTIYF. The DNA for the CDR3 is TGTGCCAGCAGTTTATTGTCCCGATGGACAGGGGGGAGTTCAAGCTCTGGAAACACCATATATTTT. V gene TRBV28 combines with J gene TRBJ1-3; TRBD1 aligns across 10 bases. J gave up 0 bases and V 1 base, and 18 bases lay outside the gene matches. CDR3 length: 22 amino acids. Germline V gene sequence: CDR1 MDHEN, CDR2 SYDVKM.

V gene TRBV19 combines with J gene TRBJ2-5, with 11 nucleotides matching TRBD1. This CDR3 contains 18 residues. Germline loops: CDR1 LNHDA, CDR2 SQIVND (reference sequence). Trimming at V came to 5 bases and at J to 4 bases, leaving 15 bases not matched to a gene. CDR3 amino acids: CASSDWTGGPPSRETQYF. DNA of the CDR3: TGTGCCAGTAGTGACTGGACAGGGGGCCCCCCAAGTCGAGAGACCCAGTACTTC. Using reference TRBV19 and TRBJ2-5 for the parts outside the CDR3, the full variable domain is DGGITQSPKYLFRKEGQNVTLSCEQNLNHDAMYWYRQDPGQGLRLIYYSQIVNDFQKGDIAEGYSVSREKKESFPLTVTSAQKNPTAFYLCASSDWTGGPPSRETQYFGPGTRLLVL.

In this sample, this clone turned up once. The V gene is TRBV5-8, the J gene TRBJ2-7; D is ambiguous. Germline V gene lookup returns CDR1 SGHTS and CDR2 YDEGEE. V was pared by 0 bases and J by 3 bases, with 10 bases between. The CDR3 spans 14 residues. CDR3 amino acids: CASSLVGGDYEQYF. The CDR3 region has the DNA TGTGCCAGCAGCTTGGTCGGCGGAGACTACGAGCAGTACTTC.

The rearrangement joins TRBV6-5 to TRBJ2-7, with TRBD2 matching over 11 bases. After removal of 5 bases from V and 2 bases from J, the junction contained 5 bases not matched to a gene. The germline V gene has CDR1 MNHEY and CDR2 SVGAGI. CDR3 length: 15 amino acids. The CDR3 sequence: CASSPRLAGTYEQYF. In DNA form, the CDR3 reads TGTGCCAGCAGTCCCCGACTAGCGGGGACCTACGAGCAGTACTTC.

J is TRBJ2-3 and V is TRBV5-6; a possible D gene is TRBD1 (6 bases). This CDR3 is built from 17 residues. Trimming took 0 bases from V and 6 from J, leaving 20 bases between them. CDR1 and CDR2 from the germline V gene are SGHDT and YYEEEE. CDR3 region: CASSLVTRQGRWDTQYF. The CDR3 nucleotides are TGTGCCAGCAGCTTGGTAACCAGGCAGGGGCGGTGGGATACGCAGTATTTT.

The CDR3 here is CASSLRGRTGVPYEQYF. In DNA form, the CDR3 reads TGTGCCAGCAGTCTTAGGGGTCGGACAGGGGTCCCCTACGAGCAGTACTTC. The chain combines TRBV2 with TRBJ2-7, with 9 bases that match TRBD1. V lost 5 bases to trimming and J lost 2 bases; unmatched junction nucleotides: 13. This CDR3 is built from 17 residues. Per germline, CDR1 SNHLY and CDR2 FYNNEI.

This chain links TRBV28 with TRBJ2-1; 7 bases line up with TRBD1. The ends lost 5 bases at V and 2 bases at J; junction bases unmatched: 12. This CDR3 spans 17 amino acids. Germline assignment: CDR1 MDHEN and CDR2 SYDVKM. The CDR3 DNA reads TGTGCCAGCAGTCAACACCTCCGACAGGGACCCTACAATGAGCAGTTCTTC. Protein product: CASSQHLRQGPYNEQFF.

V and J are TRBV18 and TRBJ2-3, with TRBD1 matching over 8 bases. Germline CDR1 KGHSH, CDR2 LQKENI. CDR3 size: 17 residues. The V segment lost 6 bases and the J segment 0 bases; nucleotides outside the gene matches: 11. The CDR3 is CASSHRNDRGSTDTQYF. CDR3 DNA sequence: TGTGCCAGCTCCCACCGCAACGACAGGGGTAGCACAGATACGCAGTATTTT.

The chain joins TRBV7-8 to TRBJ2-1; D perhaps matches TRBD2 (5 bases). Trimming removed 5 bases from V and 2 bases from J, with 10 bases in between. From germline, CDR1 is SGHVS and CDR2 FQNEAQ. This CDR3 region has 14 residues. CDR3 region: CASSRAGAYNEQFF. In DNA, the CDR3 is TGTGCCAGCAGCCGAGCCGGGGCCTACAATGAGCAGTTCTTC.

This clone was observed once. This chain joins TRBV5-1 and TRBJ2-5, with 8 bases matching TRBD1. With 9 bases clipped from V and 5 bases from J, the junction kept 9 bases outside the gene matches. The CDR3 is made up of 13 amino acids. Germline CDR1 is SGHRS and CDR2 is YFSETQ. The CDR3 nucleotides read TGCGCCACGAGGGCAGGGGGCCTGGAGACCCAGTACTTC. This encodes CATRAGGLETQYF.

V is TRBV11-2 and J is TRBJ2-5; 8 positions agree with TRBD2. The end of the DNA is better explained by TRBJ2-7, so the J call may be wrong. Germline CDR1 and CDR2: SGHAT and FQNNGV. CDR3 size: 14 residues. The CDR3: CASSPREDSYEQYF. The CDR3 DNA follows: TGTGCCAGCAGCCCGCGGGAGGACTCCTACGAGCAGTACTTC.

CDR3 in DNA: TGCGCCAGCAGCCCACGGGGAGGGACTCTTTATGGGGGCTACACCTTC. This sequence encodes CASSPRGGTLYGGYTF. This chain connects TRBV23-1 to TRBJ1-2; weak D call: TRBD1 (5 bases). TRBV23-1 is flagged as an ORF with uncertain function. The CDR3 is 16 residues long. The ends were cut back, 6 bases at V and 8 bases at J, with 25 bases in the middle.

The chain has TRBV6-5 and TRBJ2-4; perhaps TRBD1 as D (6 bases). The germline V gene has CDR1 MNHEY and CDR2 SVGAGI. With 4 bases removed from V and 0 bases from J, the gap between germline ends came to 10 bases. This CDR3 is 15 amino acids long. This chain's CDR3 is CASSSQGLAKNIQYF. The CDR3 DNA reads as TGTGCCAGCAGTTCGCAGGGGCTAGCCAAAAACATTCAGTACTTC.

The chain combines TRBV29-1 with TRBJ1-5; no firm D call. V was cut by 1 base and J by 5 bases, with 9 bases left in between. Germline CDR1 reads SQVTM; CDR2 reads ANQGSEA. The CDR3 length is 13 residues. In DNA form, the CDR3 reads TGCAGCGTTGAAGTACGAGGAGATCAGCCCCAGCATTTT. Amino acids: CSVEVRGDQPQHF.

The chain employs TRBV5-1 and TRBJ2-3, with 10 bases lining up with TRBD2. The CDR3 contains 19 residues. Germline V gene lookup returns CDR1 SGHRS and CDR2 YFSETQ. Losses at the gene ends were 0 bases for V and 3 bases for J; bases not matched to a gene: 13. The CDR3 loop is CASSLEGSEASGSTDTQYF. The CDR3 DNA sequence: TGCGCCAGCAGCTTGGAGGGCTCGGAGGCTAGCGGGAGTACAGATACGCAGTATTTT.

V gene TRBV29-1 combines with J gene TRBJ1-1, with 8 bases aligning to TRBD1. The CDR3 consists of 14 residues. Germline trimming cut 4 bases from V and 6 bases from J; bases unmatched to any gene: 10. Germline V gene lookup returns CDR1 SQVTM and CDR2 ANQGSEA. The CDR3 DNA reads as TGCAGCGTTGCCGACGGACAGGGCGGTGCTGAAGCTTTCTTT. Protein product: CSVADGQGGAEAFF.

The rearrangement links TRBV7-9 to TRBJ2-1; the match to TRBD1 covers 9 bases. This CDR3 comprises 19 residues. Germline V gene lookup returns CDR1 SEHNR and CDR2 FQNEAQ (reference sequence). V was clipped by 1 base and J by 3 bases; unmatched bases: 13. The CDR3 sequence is CASSLGILVGTGLYNEQFF. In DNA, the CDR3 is TGTGCCAGCAGCTTAGGAATCTTGGTCGGGACAGGGCTCTACAATGAGCAGTTCTTC.

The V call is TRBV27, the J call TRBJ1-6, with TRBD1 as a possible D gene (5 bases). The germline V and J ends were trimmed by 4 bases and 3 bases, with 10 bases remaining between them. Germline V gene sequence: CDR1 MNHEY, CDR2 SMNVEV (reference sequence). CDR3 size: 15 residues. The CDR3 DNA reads TGTGCCAGCAGTTCGGGCAGGGTCTATAATTCACCCCTCCACTTT. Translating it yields CASSSGRVYNSPLHF.

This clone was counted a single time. CDR3 residues: CASSLGGPQETQYF. The DNA for the CDR3 is TGTGCCAGCAGCTTAGGGGGCCCTCAAGAGACCCAGTACTTC. This rearrangement joins TRBV7-6 to TRBJ2-5, with D maybe TRBD1 (5 bases). Germline V gene lookup returns CDR1 SGHVS and CDR2 FNYEAQ. The CDR3 runs to 14 residues. Trimming pared 1 base from V and 2 bases from J, leaving 8 bases between.

The CDR3 sequence: CASSDRGQVTEAFF. Here the CDR3 DNA reads TGTGCCAGCAGTGACAGGGGGCAGGTCACTGAAGCTTTCTTT. The chain employs TRBV6-1 and TRBJ1-1; 8 bases are a match to TRBD1. Trimming removed 3 bases from V and 4 bases from J; junction bases left unmatched: 4. CDR3 length: 14 amino acids. Germline lookup yields CDR1 MNHNS and CDR2 SASEGT.

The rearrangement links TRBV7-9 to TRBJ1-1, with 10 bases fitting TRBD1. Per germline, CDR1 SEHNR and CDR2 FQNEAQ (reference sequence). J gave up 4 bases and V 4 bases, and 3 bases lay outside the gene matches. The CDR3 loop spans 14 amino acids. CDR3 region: CASSSWTGGTEAFF. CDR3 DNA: TGTGCCAGCAGCTCCTGGACAGGGGGCACTGAAGCTTTCTTT.

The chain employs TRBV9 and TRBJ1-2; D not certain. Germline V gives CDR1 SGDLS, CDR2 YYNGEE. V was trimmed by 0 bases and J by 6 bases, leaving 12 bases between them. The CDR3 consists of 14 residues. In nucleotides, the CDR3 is TGTGCCAGCAGCGTAGCGACCGTGCGGGATGGCTACACCTTC. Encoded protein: CASSVATVRDGYTF.

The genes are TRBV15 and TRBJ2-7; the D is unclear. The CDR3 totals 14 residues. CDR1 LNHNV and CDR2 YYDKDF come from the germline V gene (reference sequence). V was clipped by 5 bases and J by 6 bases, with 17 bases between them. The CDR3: CATSYSILGSEQYF. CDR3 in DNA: TGTGCCACCAGCTACAGTATCTTGGGCTCCGAGCAGTACTTC.

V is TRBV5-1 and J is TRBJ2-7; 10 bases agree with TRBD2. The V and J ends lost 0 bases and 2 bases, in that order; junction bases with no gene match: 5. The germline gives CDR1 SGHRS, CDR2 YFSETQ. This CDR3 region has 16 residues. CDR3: CASSLDAGTSAYEQYF. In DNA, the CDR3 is TGCGCCAGCAGCTTGGACGCCGGGACTAGCGCCTACGAGCAGTACTTC. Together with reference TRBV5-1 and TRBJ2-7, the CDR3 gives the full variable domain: KAGVTQTPRYLIKTRGQQVTLSCSPISGHRSVSWYQQTPGQGLQFLFEYFSETQRNKGNFPGRFSGRQFSNSRSEMNVSTLELGDSALYLCASSLDAGTSAYEQYFGPGTRLTVT.